This entry lists 30 T cell receptor beta chains sequenced from one sample in a study of blood T cell repertoires in COVID-19. Assay used: immunoSEQ multiplex PCR; TCRdb lists only in-frame clones, some missing. This table holds about 270,000 clones, 85% to 90% found once. Sequencing used PBMCs or T cells enriched from blood (not recorded which). The source is a woman in her twenties or thirties with acute COVID-19.

The chain joins TRBV19 to TRBJ2-4, with TRBD2 as a possible D gene (5 bases). The CDR3 spans 15 residues. CDR1 is LNHDA and CDR2 is SQIVND in the germline V gene (reference sequence). Trimming left V 5 bases short and J 0 bases short, with 11 bases between. CDR3 DNA sequence: TGTGCCAGTAGTTATGACTACCTAGCCAAAAACATTCAGTACTTC. As protein: CASSYDYLAKNIQYF. Variable domain in full (rest from reference TRBV19 and TRBJ2-4): DGGITQSPKYLFRKEGQNVTLSCEQNLNHDAMYWYRQDPGQGLRLIYYSQIVNDFQKGDIAEGYSVSREKKESFPLTVTSAQKNPTAFYLCASSYDYLAKNIQYFGAGTRLSVL.

The V gene is TRBV27, the J gene TRBJ2-7, with TRBD2 matching over 9 bases. The CDR3 is 15 amino acids. CDR1 MNHEY and CDR2 SMNVEV come from the germline V gene (reference sequence). V was clipped by 8 bases and J by 5 bases; unmatched bases: 13. The CDR3 reads CASAPAAGGLHEQYF. The CDR3 nucleotides are TGTGCCAGCGCCCCGGCGGCGGGAGGGCTCCACGAGCAGTACTTC.

The chain has TRBV5-1 and TRBJ2-2; 12 bases match TRBD2. Germline values: CDR1 SGHRS, CDR2 YFSETQ. CDR3 length: 16 amino acids. Trimming at V came to 4 bases and at J to 5 bases, leaving 6 bases not matched to a gene. CDR3 region: CASSPPSGRGTGELFF. The DNA of the CDR3 is TGCGCCAGCAGCCCCCCTAGCGGGAGGGGTACCGGGGAGCTGTTTTTT.

The genes are TRBV27 and TRBJ1-5; D might be TRBD1 (6 bases). Per the germline V gene, CDR1 is MNHEY and CDR2 is SMNVEV (reference sequence). Trimming stripped 1 base from V and 4 bases from J, with 11 bases between. The CDR3 extends over 15 amino acids. The CDR3 loop reads CASSLLGAINQPQHF. CDR3 bases: TGTGCCAGCAGTTTATTGGGGGCTATTAATCAGCCCCAGCATTTT.

The rearrangement uses TRBV13 and TRBJ2-7; 7 bases are shared with TRBD1. V was pared by 5 bases and J by 2 bases, with 6 bases of the junction left unmatched. Germline-derived CDR1 and CDR2 are PRHDT and FYEKMQ (reference sequence). The CDR3 is 14 amino acids. The CDR3 DNA is TGTGCCAGCAGCCCCAGGGACAGCACCTACGAGCAGTACTTC. This translates into CASSPRDSTYEQYF.

The chain links TRBV5-1 to TRBJ2-7, with 7 nucleotides matching TRBD2. After removal of 4 bases from V and 1 base from J, the junction contained 2 bases not matched to a gene. CDR3 length: 13 amino acids. Germline assignment: CDR1 SGHRS and CDR2 YFSETQ. The CDR3 region is CASSPSGSYEQYF. The CDR3 nucleotides are TGCGCCAGCAGCCCTAGCGGATCCTACGAGCAGTACTTC.

The chain has TRBV9 and TRBJ2-2; TRBD2 is a possible D gene (6 bases). From germline, CDR1 is SGDLS and CDR2 YYNGEE. Trimming stripped 8 bases from V and 5 bases from J, with 13 bases between. This CDR3 has 13 amino acids. The CDR3 DNA sequence: TGTGCCAGTCAGGCCGGGGGAACCGGGGAGCTGTTTTTT. It yields the protein CASQAGGTGELFF. Full variable domain (outside the CDR3, taken from reference TRBV9 and TRBJ2-2): DSGVTQTPKHLITATGQRVTLRCSPRSGDLSVYWYQQSLDQGLQFLIQYYNGEERAKGNILERFSAQQFPDLHSELNLSSLELGDSALYFCASQAGGTGELFFGEGSRLTVL.

The chain combines TRBV28 with TRBJ1-4, with 9 bases identical to TRBD1. This CDR3 contains 15 residues. Germline V CDR1 and CDR2: MDHEN, SYDVKM. After removal of 6 bases from V and 7 bases from J, the junction contained 9 bases not matched to a gene. CDR3 DNA sequence: TGTGCCAGCAGCCTAGACAGGGGGTTGGGTGAAAAACTGTTTTTT. Translating it yields CASSLDRGLGEKLFF.

The rearrangement uses TRBV5-1 and TRBJ2-3; tentative D call: TRBD2 (6 bases). Germline V lookup: CDR1 SGHRS, CDR2 YFSETQ. V was clipped by 2 bases and J by 2 bases, with 12 bases between them. The CDR3 spans 15 residues. Here the CDR3 DNA reads TGCGCCAGCAGCTTTCAGGGACTGAACACAGATACGCAGTATTTT. Amino acids: CASSFQGLNTDTQYF.

J is TRBJ1-3 and V is TRBV5-1, with 8 bases fitting TRBD1. This CDR3 has 16 amino acids. Germline loops: CDR1 SGHRS, CDR2 YFSETQ. The J segment lost 3 bases and the V segment lost 8 bases, leaving 13 bases of the junction unmatched. The CDR3: CASSKTGTGDGNTIYF. CDR3 nucleotide sequence: TGCGCCAGTAGTAAAACCGGGACAGGCGATGGAAACACCATATATTTT. The whole variable domain, remainder taken from reference TRBV5-1 and TRBJ1-3, is KAGVTQTPRYLIKTRGQQVTLSCSPISGHRSVSWYQQTPGQGLQFLFEYFSETQRNKGNFPGRFSGRQFSNSRSEMNVSTLELGDSALYLCASSKTGTGDGNTIYFGEGSWLTVV.

The chain couples TRBV20-1 to TRBJ2-7, with D possibly matching TRBD2 (6 bases). The length of the CDR3 is 17 residues. With 3 bases removed from V and 2 bases from J, the gap between germline ends came to 23 bases. CDR1 is DFQATT and CDR2 is SNEGSKA in the germline V gene (reference sequence). The CDR3, as DNA: TGCAGTGCTAGTCGTCTTTCTAGCGAAGGGAGCCCCTACGAGCAGTACTTC. Translation gives CSASRLSSEGSPYEQYF.

The chain carries TRBV14 and TRBJ2-1, with 9 bases lining up with TRBD1. With V trimmed by 0 bases and J by 8 bases, 8 bases remained unmatched. Germline V gives CDR1 SGHDN, CDR2 FVKESK. CDR3 length: 16 residues. This chain's CDR3 is CASSQETRDRVHEQFF. The CDR3 bases are TGTGCCAGCAGCCAAGAGACCCGGGACAGGGTGCATGAGCAGTTCTTC.

The CDR3 sequence: CASSPGTGDEKLFF. The DNA for the CDR3 is TGTGCCAGCAGTCCCGGGACAGGGGATGAAAAACTGTTTTTT. The genes are TRBV28 and TRBJ1-4, with 10 bases matching TRBD1. J was trimmed by 6 bases and V by 5 bases; bases with no gene match: 3. The germline CDR1 and CDR2 sequences are MDHEN and SYDVKM. CDR3 size: 14 residues.

This clone was seen more than once but under ten times. The sample holds other DNA sequences that translate to the same CDR3. V usage is TRBV12-5 and J usage is TRBJ2-1; 11 bases align to TRBD1. The CDR3 runs to 14 residues. CDR1 LGHNT and CDR2 FRNRAP come from the germline V gene. V lost 6 bases to trimming and J lost 3 bases; unmatched junction nucleotides: 1. The CDR3 nucleotides read TGTGCTAGTGGGGGGACAGGGGGCTACAATGAGCAGTTCTTC. It translates to CASGGTGGYNEQFF.

This rearrangement joins TRBV28 to TRBJ1-2, with unresolved D. V gave up 3 bases and J gave up 7 bases, with 6 bases separating them. Germline CDR1 is MDHEN and CDR2 is SYDVKM. This CDR3 spans 11 amino acids. CDR3 in amino acids: CASSLAAGYTF. For the CDR3, the DNA is TGTGCCAGCAGTTTGGCGGCTGGCTACACCTTC.

The gene calls are TRBV7-9 and TRBJ2-1; TRBD2 agrees at 12 bases. The junction had 15 bases not matched to a gene; V was cut back by 4 bases and J by 8 bases. Germline V gives CDR1 SEHNR, CDR2 FQNEAQ (reference sequence). The CDR3 totals 18 residues. This chain's CDR3 is CASSSEPPTSGRKHEQFF. As DNA, the CDR3 is TGTGCCAGCAGCTCCGAGCCGCCGACTAGCGGGAGAAAGCATGAGCAGTTCTTC.

The rearrangement links TRBV6-5 to TRBJ1-6; D gene unclear. With 5 bases removed from V and 5 bases from J, the gap between germline ends came to 10 bases. This CDR3 contains 14 residues. Germline lookup yields CDR1 MNHEY and CDR2 SVGAGI. The CDR3: CASSLLGDNSPLHF. As DNA, the CDR3 is TGTGCCAGCAGTCTATTGGGAGATAATTCACCCCTCCACTTT.

The genes are TRBV3-1 (or the pseudogene TRBV3-2) and TRBJ2-7; 8 bases are a match to TRBD1. Germline values: CDR1 LGHDT, CDR2 YNNKEL (reference sequence). CDR3 length equals 15 residues. The V segment lost 4 bases and the J segment 7 bases; nucleotides outside the gene matches: 12. The CDR3 DNA reads TGTGCCAGCAGCCCACAGGGGGTAGGGACCCTGGAGCAGTACTTC. Translation: CASSPQGVGTLEQYF.

The chain couples TRBV28 to TRBJ2-7, with 12 bases that match TRBD2. With 2 bases clipped from V and 0 bases from J, the junction kept 2 bases outside the gene matches. Germline loops: CDR1 MDHEN, CDR2 SYDVKM. The CDR3 covers 16 residues. CDR3 nucleotide sequence: TGTGCCAGCAGTTTAGCTAGCGGGGGGGCCTCCTACGAGCAGTACTTC. This sequence encodes CASSLASGGASYEQYF.

V is TRBV19 and J is TRBJ2-5; the match to TRBD1 covers 7 bases. The CDR3 is 14 residues long. The ends lost 5 bases at V and 2 bases at J; junction bases unmatched: 5. Germline CDR1 LNHDA, CDR2 SQIVND (reference sequence). In DNA form, the CDR3 reads TGTGCCAGTAGTTCACGACAGGGACAAGAGACCCAGTACTTC. This translates into CASSSRQGQETQYF. Complete variable domain (other parts from reference TRBV19 and TRBJ2-5): DGGITQSPKYLFRKEGQNVTLSCEQNLNHDAMYWYRQDPGQGLRLIYYSQIVNDFQKGDIAEGYSVSREKKESFPLTVTSAQKNPTAFYLCASSSRQGQETQYFGPGTRLLVL.

The V call is TRBV19, the J call TRBJ1-5, with 7 bases matching TRBD1. The V gene's germline CDR1 is LNHDA and CDR2 SQIVND (reference sequence). This CDR3 comprises 15 residues. The junction had 3 bases not matched to a gene; V was cut back by 4 bases and J by 0 bases. In nucleotides, the CDR3 is TGTGCCAGTAGTAGACAGGGATCTAGCAATCAGCCCCAGCATTTT. Its translation: CASSRQGSSNQPQHF.

V usage is TRBV9 and J usage is TRBJ2-3, with D possibly being TRBD2 (5 bases). The CDR3 consists of 16 residues. V was clipped by 4 bases and J by 0 bases, with 15 bases between them. From germline, CDR1 is SGDLS and CDR2 YYNGEE. The CDR3 region has the DNA TGTGCCAGCAGCCCTAGCCAGTCCGGGAGCACAGATACGCAGTATTTT. Translated, it gives CASSPSQSGSTDTQYF.

The chain recombines TRBV18 with TRBJ2-1; 11 bases map to TRBD2. V lost 2 bases to trimming and J lost 9 bases; unmatched junction nucleotides: 9. CDR1 is KGHSH and CDR2 is LQKENI in the germline V gene. There are 16 residues in the CDR3. The CDR3 nucleotides read TGTGCCAGCTCACCAGAGGCACTAGCGGGAGTAGGTGAGCAGTTCTTC. It yields the protein CASSPEALAGVGEQFF.

Concerning this clone itself: Other nucleotide sequences from this sample produce the same CDR3. CDR3 DNA: TGTGCCAGCAGCTTAGGGACAGGAGAAGAGACCCAGTACTTC. This encodes CASSLGTGEETQYF. This chain uses TRBV7-9 with TRBJ2-5; 7 positions agree with TRBD1. V shed 1 base and J 3 bases; nucleotides not matched to a gene: 2. This CDR3 spans 14 amino acids. The germline V gene encodes CDR1 SEHNR and CDR2 FQNEAQ (reference sequence).

This sequence joins TRBV2 and TRBJ2-7; the D is unclear. This CDR3 region has 12 residues. CDR1 and CDR2 from the germline V gene are SNHLY and FYNNEI. Trimming shortened V by 5 bases and J by 5 bases, and 10 bases separated the two germline ends. CDR3 nucleotide sequence: TGTGCCAGCAGTTTCTCCTTAGACGAGCAGTACTTC. Encoded protein: CASSFSLDEQYF.

The chain uses TRBV5-4 and TRBJ2-1; a weak D match, TRBD2 (5 bases). Germline V lookup: CDR1 SGHNT, CDR2 YYREEE (reference sequence). This CDR3 comprises 16 residues. The V gene lost 3 bases and the J gene lost 1 base, with 14 bases spanning the gap. The CDR3 here is CASSSFGSGSYNEQFF. The CDR3 DNA is TGTGCCAGCAGCTCTTTTGGATCGGGATCCTACAATGAGCAGTTCTTC.

This clone was picked up one time. The V gene is TRBV2, the J gene TRBJ2-3, with D unresolved. The CDR3 covers 12 residues. The V and J ends lost 6 bases and 0 bases respectively, with 4 bases between them. Germline CDR1 SNHLY, CDR2 FYNNEI. CDR3 sequence: CASSLSTDTQYF. The CDR3 bases are TGTGCCAGCAGCCTGAGCACAGATACGCAGTATTTT.

The chain is built from TRBV27 and TRBJ2-3, with 9 bases identical to TRBD1. CDR1 and CDR2 (germline): MNHEY, SMNVEV (reference sequence). Unmatched junction bases numbered 7, after V lost 6 bases and J lost 6 bases. This CDR3 has 14 residues. Written as DNA, the CDR3 is TGTGCCAGCAGGACAGGGGGACGGCGGGATACGCAGTATTTT. It yields the protein CASRTGGRRDTQYF.

The chain combines TRBV16 with TRBJ1-4; weak D call: TRBD1 (5 bases). From germline, CDR1 is KGHSY and CDR2 FQNENV. V was clipped by 2 bases and J by 2 bases, with 9 bases between them. CDR3 length: 15 residues. CDR3 residues: CASSQTTATNEKLFF. In nucleotides, the CDR3 is TGTGCCAGCAGCCAAACGACAGCTACTAATGAAAAACTGTTTTTT.

The V gene is TRBV27, the J gene TRBJ2-2, with 8 positions matching TRBD2. The germline V gene encodes CDR1 MNHEY and CDR2 SMNVEV (reference sequence). V lost 5 bases, J lost 2 bases, and 4 bases stayed unmatched. The CDR3 extends over 15 amino acids. The CDR3 region is CASSPSGGNTGELFF. CDR3 nucleotides: TGTGCCAGCAGTCCAAGCGGGGGCAACACCGGGGAGCTGTTTTTT.